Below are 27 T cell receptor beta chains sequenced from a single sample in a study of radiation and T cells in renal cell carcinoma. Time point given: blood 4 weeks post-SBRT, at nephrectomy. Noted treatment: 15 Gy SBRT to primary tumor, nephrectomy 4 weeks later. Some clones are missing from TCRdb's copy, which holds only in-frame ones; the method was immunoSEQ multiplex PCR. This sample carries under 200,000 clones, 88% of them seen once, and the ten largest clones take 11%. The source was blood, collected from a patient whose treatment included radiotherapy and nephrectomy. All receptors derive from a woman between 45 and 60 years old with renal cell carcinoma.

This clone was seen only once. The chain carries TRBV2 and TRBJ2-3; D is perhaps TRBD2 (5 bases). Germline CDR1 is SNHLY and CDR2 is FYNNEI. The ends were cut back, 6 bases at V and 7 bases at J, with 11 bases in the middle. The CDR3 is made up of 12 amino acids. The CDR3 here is CASRPDFYTQYF. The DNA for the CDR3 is TGTGCCAGCAGACCGGACTTTTATACGCAGTATTTT. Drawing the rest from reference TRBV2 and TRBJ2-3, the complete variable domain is EPEVTQTPSHQVTQMGQEVILRCVPISNHLYFYWYRQILGQKVEFLVSFYNNEISEKSEIFDDQFSVERPDGSNFTLKIRSTKLEDSAMYFCASRPDFYTQYFGPGTRLTVL.

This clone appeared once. In DNA, the CDR3 is TGTGCCACTCGACGAGGGGGGCTTAGCAATCAGCCCCAGCATTTT. Its translation is CATRRGGLSNQPQHF. This chain joins TRBV19 and TRBJ1-5, with a possible D match to TRBD1 (6 bases). The germline V and J ends were trimmed by 10 bases and 0 bases, with 16 bases remaining between them. CDR3 length equals 15 residues. Germline-derived CDR1 and CDR2 are LNHDA and SQIVND (reference sequence). The full variable domain, completed using reference TRBV19 and TRBJ1-5, is DGGITQSPKYLFRKEGQNVTLSCEQNLNHDAMYWYRQDPGQGLRLIYYSQIVNDFQKGDIAEGYSVSREKKESFPLTVTSAQKNPTAFYLCATRRGGLSNQPQHFGDGTRLSIL.

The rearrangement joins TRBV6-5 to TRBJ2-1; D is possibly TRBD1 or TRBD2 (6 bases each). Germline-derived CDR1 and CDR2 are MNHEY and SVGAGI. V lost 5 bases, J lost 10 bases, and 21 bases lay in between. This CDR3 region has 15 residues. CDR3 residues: CASSRTRGVGEEQFF. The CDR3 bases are TGTGCCAGCAGTAGAACTAGGGGGGTAGGGGAGGAGCAGTTCTTC.

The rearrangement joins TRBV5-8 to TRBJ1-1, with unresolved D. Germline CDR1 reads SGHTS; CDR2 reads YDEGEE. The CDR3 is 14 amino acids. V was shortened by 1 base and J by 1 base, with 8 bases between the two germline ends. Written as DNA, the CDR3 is TGTGCCAGCAGCTTGTATGCGTCGAACACTGAAGCTTTCTTT. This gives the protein CASSLYASNTEAFF.

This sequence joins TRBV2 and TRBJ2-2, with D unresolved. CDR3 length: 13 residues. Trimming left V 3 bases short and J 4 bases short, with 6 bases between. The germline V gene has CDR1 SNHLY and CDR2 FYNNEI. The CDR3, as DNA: TGTGCCAGCAGTGAGTGGACCACCGGGGAGCTGTTTTTT. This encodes CASSEWTTGELFF.

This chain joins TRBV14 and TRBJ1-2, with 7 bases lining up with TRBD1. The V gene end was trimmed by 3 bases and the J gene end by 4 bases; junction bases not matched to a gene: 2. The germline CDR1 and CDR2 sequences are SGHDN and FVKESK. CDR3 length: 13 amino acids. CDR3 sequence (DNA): TGTGCCAGCAGCCAGGGACAGTTCTATGGCTACACCTTC. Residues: CASSQGQFYGYTF.

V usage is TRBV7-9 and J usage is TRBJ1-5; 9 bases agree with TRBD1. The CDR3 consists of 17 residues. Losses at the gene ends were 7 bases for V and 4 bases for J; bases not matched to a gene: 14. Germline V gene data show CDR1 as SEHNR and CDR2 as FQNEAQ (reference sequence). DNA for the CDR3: TGTGCCAGCACTCCGTTACAGGGGGCGGAGGGAAATCAGCCCCAGCATTTT. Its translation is CASTPLQGAEGNQPQHF.

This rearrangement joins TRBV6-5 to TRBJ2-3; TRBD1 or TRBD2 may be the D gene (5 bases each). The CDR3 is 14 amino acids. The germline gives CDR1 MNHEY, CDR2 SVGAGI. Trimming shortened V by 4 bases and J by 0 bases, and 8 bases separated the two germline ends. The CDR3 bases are TGTGCCAGCAGTTTCGGGACCAGCACAGATACGCAGTATTTT. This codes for CASSFGTSTDTQYF.

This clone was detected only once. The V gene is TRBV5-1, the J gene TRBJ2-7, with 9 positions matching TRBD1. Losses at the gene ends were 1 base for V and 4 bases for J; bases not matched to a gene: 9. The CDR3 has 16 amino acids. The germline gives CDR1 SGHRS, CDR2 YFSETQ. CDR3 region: CASSLNAGTGIYEQYF. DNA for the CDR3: TGCGCCAGCAGCTTGAACGCCGGGACAGGGATATACGAGCAGTACTTC.

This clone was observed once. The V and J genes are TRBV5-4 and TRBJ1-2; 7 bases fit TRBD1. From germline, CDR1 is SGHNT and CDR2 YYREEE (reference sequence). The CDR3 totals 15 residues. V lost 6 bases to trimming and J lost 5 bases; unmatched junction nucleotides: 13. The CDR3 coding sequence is TGTGCCAGCACCGGGGACAGTGAAGGTTCGTATGGCTACACCTTC. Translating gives CASTGDSEGSYGYTF.

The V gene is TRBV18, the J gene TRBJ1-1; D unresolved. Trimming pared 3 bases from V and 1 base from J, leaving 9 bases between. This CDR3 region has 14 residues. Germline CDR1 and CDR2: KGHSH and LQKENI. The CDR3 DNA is TGTGCCAGCTCACCCTCGGGGAGGAACACTGAAGCTTTCTTT. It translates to CASSPSGRNTEAFF.

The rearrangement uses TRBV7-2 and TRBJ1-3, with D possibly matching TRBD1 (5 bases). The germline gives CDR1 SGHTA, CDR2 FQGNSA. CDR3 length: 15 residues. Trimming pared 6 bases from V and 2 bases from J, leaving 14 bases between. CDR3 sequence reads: CASRAGGYPGNTIYF. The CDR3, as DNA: TGTGCCAGCAGAGCCGGGGGGTACCCTGGAAACACCATATATTTT.

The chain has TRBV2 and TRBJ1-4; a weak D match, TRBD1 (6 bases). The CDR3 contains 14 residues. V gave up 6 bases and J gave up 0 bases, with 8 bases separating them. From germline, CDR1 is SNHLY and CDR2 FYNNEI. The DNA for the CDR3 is TGTGCCAGCAGGCGGACAGCAACTAATGAAAAACTGTTTTTT. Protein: CASRRTATNEKLFF.

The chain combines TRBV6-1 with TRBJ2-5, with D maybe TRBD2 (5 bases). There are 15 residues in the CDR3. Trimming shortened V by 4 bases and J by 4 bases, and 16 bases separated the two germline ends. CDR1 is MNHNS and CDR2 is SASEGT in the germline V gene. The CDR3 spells CASSAFSTIGETQYF. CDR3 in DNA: TGTGCCAGCAGTGCCTTCTCGACTATAGGAGAGACCCAGTACTTC.

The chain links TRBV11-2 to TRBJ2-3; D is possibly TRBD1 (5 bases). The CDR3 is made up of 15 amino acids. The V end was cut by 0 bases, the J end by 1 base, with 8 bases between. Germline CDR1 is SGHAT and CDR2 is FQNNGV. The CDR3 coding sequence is TGTGCCAGCAGCTTAGACAGGGTCCGCACAGATACGCAGTATTTT. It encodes CASSLDRVRTDTQYF.

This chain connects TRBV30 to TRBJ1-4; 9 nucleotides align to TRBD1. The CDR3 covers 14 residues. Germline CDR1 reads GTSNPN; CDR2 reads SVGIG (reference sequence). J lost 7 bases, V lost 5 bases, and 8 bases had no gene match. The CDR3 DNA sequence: TGTGCCTGGGAAGCCGGGACAGGGAGTGAAAAACTGTTTTTT. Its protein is CAWEAGTGSEKLFF.

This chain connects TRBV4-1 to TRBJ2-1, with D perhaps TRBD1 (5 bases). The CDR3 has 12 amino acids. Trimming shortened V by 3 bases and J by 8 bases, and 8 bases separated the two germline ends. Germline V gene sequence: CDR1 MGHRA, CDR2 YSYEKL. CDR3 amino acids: CASSHVGDEQFF. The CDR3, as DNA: TGCGCCAGCAGCCATGTAGGGGATGAGCAGTTCTTC.

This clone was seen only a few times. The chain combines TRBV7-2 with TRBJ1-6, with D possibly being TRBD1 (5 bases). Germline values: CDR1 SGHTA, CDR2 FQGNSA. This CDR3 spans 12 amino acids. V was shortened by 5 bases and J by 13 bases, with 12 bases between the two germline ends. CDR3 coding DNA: TGTGCCAGCAGCGTCAGGGTAGGGCCCCTCCACTTT. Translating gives CASSVRVGPLHF.

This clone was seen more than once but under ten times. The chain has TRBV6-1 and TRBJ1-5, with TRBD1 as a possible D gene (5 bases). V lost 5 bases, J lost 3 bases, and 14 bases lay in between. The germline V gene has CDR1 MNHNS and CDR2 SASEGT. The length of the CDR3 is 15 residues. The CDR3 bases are TGTGCCAGCAGTCCCCTAGACAGTAACAATCAGCCCCAGCATTTT. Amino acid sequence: CASSPLDSNNQPQHF.

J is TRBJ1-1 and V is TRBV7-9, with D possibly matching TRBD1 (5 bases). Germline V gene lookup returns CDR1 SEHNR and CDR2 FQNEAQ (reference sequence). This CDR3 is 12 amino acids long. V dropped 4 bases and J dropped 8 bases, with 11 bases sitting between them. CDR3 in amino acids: CASSWGTEEAFF. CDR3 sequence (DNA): TGTGCCAGCAGCTGGGGGACGGAAGAAGCTTTCTTT.

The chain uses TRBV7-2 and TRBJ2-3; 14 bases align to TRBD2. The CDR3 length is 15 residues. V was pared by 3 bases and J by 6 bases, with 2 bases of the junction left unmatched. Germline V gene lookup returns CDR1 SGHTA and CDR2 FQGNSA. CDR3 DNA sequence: TGTGCCAGCAGCTTGGGACTAGCGGGGGTGGATACGCAGTATTTT. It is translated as CASSLGLAGVDTQYF.

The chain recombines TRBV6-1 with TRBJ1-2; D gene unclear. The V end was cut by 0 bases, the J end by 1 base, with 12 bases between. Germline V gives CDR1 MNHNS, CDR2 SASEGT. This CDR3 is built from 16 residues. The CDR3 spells CASSEALAGFNYGYTF. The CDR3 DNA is TGTGCCAGCAGTGAAGCTTTGGCAGGCTTTAACTATGGCTACACCTTC.

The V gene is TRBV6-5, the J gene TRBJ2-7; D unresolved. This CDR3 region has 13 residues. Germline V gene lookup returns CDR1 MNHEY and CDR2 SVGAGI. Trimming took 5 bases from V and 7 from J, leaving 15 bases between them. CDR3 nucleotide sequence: TGTGCCAGCAGTCCAGGCGGCACACTAGAGCAGTACTTC. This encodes CASSPGGTLEQYF.

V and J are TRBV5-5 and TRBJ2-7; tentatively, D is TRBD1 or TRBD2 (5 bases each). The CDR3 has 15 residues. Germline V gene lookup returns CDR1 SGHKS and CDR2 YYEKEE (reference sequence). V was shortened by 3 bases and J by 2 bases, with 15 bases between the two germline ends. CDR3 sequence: CASSWDGTGTYEQYF. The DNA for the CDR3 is TGTGCCAGCAGCTGGGACGGGACGGGGACCTACGAGCAGTACTTC.

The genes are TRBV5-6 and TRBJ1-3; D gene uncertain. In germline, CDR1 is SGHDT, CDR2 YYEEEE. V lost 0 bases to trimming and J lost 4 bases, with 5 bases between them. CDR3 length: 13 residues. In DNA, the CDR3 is TGTGCCAGCAGCTTGGTCGGCGGAAACACCATATATTTT. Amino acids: CASSLVGGNTIYF.

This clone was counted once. CDR3 bases: TGTGCCAGCAGCCAAGTAGGAGGGGGGAGCGGAGATGAAAAACTGTTTTTT. The encoded protein is CASSQVGGGSGDEKLFF. J is TRBJ1-4 and V is TRBV4-2; D possibly corresponds to TRBD1 (6 bases). The CDR3 length is 17 residues. V was clipped by 1 base and J by 6 bases, with 18 bases between them. Germline-derived CDR1 and CDR2 are LGHNA and YNFKEQ.

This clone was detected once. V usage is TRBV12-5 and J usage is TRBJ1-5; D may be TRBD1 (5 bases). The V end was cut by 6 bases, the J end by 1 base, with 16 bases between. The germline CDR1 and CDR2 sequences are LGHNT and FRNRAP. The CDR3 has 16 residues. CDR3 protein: CASGRSGTMSNQPQHF. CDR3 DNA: TGTGCTAGTGGCCGCTCCGGGACTATGAGCAATCAGCCCCAGCATTTT.